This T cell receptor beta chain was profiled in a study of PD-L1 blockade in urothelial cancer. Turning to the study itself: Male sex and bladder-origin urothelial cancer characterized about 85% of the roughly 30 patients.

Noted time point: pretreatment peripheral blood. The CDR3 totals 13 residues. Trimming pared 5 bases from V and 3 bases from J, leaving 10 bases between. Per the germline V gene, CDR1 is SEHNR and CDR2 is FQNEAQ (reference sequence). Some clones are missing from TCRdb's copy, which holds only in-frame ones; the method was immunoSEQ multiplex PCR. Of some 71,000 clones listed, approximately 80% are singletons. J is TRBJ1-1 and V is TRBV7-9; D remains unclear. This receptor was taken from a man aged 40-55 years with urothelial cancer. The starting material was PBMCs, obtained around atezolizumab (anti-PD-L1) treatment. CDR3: CASSLREDTEAFF. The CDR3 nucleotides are TGTGCCAGCAGCCTTCGGGAGGACACTGAAGCTTTCTTT.